This T cell receptor (beta chain) was sequenced during a study of cytotoxic CD8 clonotypes in ibrutinib-treated CLL. CDR1 and CDR2 from the germline V gene are MDHEN and SYDVKM. CDR3 length: 17 amino acids. Unmatched junction bases numbered 16, after V lost 8 bases and J lost 0 bases. Sequencing used immunoSEQ multiplex PCR; TCRdb keeps in-frame clones, though not all of them. The top ten hold roughly 4.8% of the sample, which has fewer than 100,000 clones, about 85% seen once. The TCR sequence derives from a human donor with chronic lymphocytic leukemia. The sample consisted of PBMCs, taken after 12 months of ibrutinib treatment. V is TRBV28 and J is TRBJ2-7, with 7 positions matching TRBD1. The CDR3 region has the DNA TGTGCCAGCCAACCTTGGGGCCACCGGGACAGCTCCTACGAGCAGTACTTC. This sequence encodes CASQPWGHRDSSYEQYF.